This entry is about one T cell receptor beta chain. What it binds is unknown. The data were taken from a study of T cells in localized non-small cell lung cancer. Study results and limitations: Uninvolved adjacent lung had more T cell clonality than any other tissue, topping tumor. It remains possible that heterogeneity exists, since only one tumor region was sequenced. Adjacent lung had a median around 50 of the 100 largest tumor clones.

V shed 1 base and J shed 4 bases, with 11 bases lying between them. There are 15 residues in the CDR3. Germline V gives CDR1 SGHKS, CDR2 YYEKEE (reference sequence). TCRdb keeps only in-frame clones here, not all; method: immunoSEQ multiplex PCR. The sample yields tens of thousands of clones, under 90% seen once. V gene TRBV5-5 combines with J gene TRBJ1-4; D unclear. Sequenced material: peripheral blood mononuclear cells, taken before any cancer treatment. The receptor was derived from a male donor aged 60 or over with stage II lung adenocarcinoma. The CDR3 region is CASSLWEAINEKLFF. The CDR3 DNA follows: TGTGCCAGCAGCTTGTGGGAGGCGATTAATGAAAAACTGTTTTTT. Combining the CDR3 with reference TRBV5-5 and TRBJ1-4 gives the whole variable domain DAGVTQSPTHLIKTRGQQVTLRCSPISGHKSVSWYQQVLGQGPQFIFQYYEKEERGRGNFPDRFSARQFPNYSSELNVNALLLGDSALYLCASSLWEAINEKLFFGSGTQLSVL.